These T cell receptor beta chains were read from a single sample in a study of blood T cell repertoires in COVID-19. The protocol was immunoSEQ multiplex PCR, while the TCRdb copy is restricted to in-frame clones and leaves out a portion. The sample comprises about 87,000 clones, around three quarters of which are singletons, and about 4% rests with the top ten. Sequenced input: peripheral blood. The receptors here all came from a woman between 45 and 60 years old with acute or convalescent COVID-19. The CDR3 runs from the conserved cysteine through the conserved F or W. Fields, in order: V gene, J gene, CDR3 protein.

>TRBV12-3/TRBV12-4|TRBJ1-1
CASSLALDPAFF
>TRBV21-1|TRBJ1-2
CASSKWTGFVYGYTF
>TRBV6-2/TRBV6-3|TRBJ1-1
CASSYSNRRGRGNTEAFF
>TRBV2|TRBJ1-1
CASSHRGTEAFF
>TRBV27|TRBJ2-5
CASSLWEQGETQYF
>TRBV6-5|TRBJ2-4
CASRGQGAKNIQYF
>TRBV28|TRBJ1-2
CASSFTGRYGYTF
>TRBV4-1|TRBJ2-3
CASSQDLAGVLTDTQYF
>TRBV5-6|TRBJ2-7
CASSSAWGDEQYF
>TRBV7-2|TRBJ1-5
CASSLESANNQPQHF
>TRBV28|TRBJ2-1
CASLSGGSYNEQFF
>TRBV7-3|TRBJ1-1
CASSTHGQGQDTEAFF
>TRBV4-2|TRBJ2-3
CASSQGTSGGLHTDTQYF
>TRBV14|TRBJ2-1
CASSQGGQGGYNEQFF
>TRBV6-2/TRBV6-3|TRBJ2-7
CASSDGGYEQYF
>TRBV4-3|TRBJ1-5
CASSLTLGTGSWHQPQHF
>TRBV7-8|TRBJ1-4
CASSLGRGFNEKLFF
>TRBV7-9|TRBJ1-1
CASSFGTDEAFF
>TRBV7-9|TRBJ1-1
CASGGQGTEAFF
>TRBV4-1|TRBJ2-2
CASSQDRSLTGELFF
>TRBV29-1|TRBJ1-1
CSVVGGTGKGTEAFF
>TRBV7-9|TRBJ1-1
CASRHRNTEAFF
>TRBV27|TRBJ2-7
CASSPQRTGFEQYF
>TRBV6-5|TRBJ1-3
CASSLDRPTGNTIYF
>TRBV7-8|TRBJ1-5
CASSRTGARQPQHF
>TRBV5-5|TRBJ2-1
CASSLLYSEQFF